This T cell receptor beta chain emerged from a study of blood T cell repertoires in COVID-19. V was clipped by 6 bases and J by 3 bases; unmatched bases: 7. CDR3 length: 14 amino acids. Germline CDR1 is MDHEN and CDR2 is SYDVKM. Clones were sequenced by immunoSEQ multiplex PCR, and TCRdb holds only the in-frame ones, with some missing. The data show some 180,000 clones, with about 85% seen just once and just under 8.5% held by the top ten. The receptor was isolated from a woman aged 55-70 years with acute or convalescent COVID-19. The sample comprised peripheral blood. J is TRBJ1-2 and V is TRBV28, with 7 bases fitting TRBD1. CDR3 coding DNA: TGTGCCAGCAGCATCCGGGACAGTCACTATGGCTACACCTTC. As protein: CASSIRDSHYGYTF.